This T cell receptor (beta chain) was retrieved from a study of blood T cell repertoires in COVID-19. The overall study: From T cells, B-cell-depleted T cells, or PBMCs came the material, which was cDNA or gDNA.

Trimming at V came to 2 bases and at J to 5 bases, leaving 2 bases not matched to a gene. Germline V gives CDR1 LGHNT, CDR2 FRNRAP. The CDR3 sequence is 13 residues long. As originally analysed: Amplifying reference gene primers gave estimates of nucleated cell counts. Sequencing used immunoSEQ multiplex PCR; TCRdb keeps in-frame clones, though not all of them. That table supplies the V and J calls and clone size; D and trimming were determined from the DNA. The sample yields 200,000 to 250,000 clones, about 83% seen once. The chain employs TRBV12-5 and TRBJ2-5; 7 nucleotides align to TRBD1. Sequencing was performed on peripheral blood. This clonotype originated in a woman aged 30 to 39 with COVID-19, enrolled during active disease. CDR3 in amino acids: CASGLSRGETQYF. CDR3 nucleotide sequence: TGTGCTAGTGGTTTGTCCAGGGGGGAGACCCAGTACTTC.